What follows are 26 T cell receptor beta chains derived from one specimen sequenced in a study of T cell responses to AZD1222 COVID-19 vaccine. Only in-frame clones appear in the TCRdb table, and some are missing; sequencing was by immunoSEQ multiplex PCR. The sample holds 100,000 to 150,000 clones, 80% to 90% seen once. The input for sequencing was peripheral blood, taken on day 0 of AZD1222 vaccination. The receptors stem from an adult in good health.

The chain couples TRBV7-9 to TRBJ2-3, with D perhaps TRBD1 or TRBD2 (5 bases each). V gave up 5 bases and J gave up 4 bases, with 13 bases separating them. This CDR3 has 14 amino acids. Per germline, CDR1 SEHNR and CDR2 FQNEAQ (reference sequence). The CDR3 sequence is CASSMGPNADTQYF. The CDR3 DNA sequence: TGTGCCAGCAGCATGGGACCGAACGCAGATACGCAGTATTTT.

The chain employs TRBV7-9 and TRBJ2-7; D is perhaps TRBD2 (5 bases). Per germline, CDR1 SEHNR and CDR2 FQNEAQ (reference sequence). The CDR3 spans 15 residues. Trimming left V 0 bases short and J 3 bases short, with 12 bases between. CDR3 amino acids: CASSLALGRDYEQYF. The CDR3 DNA reads TGTGCCAGCAGCTTAGCGCTAGGACGGGACTACGAGCAGTACTTC. The full variable domain, its missing parts supplied by reference TRBV7-9 and TRBJ2-7, is DTGVSQNPRHKITKRGQNVTFRCDPISEHNRLYWYRQTLGQGPEFLTYFQNEAQLEKSRLLSDRFSAERPKGSFSTLEIQRTEQGDSAMYLCASSLALGRDYEQYFGPGTRLTVT.

This chain connects TRBV7-2 to TRBJ2-5; D is undetermined. Germline assignment: CDR1 SGHTA and CDR2 FQGNSA. The CDR3 has 14 residues. The V and J ends lost 2 bases and 5 bases respectively, with 12 bases between them. The CDR3 sequence: CASSLPFPGETQYF. The CDR3 nucleotides are TGTGCCAGCAGCTTACCCTTCCCCGGGGAGACCCAGTACTTC.

J is TRBJ1-4 and V is TRBV28, with 9 nucleotides matching TRBD1. Germline values: CDR1 MDHEN, CDR2 SYDVKM. V shed 3 bases, J shed 8 bases, and the junction held 10 bases outside the gene matches. The CDR3 extends over 16 amino acids. CDR3 sequence reads: CASSFPPGTGREKLFF. As DNA, the CDR3 is TGTGCCAGCAGTTTTCCTCCCGGGACAGGGCGGGAAAAACTGTTTTTT.

The rearrangement links TRBV28 to TRBJ2-7; maybe TRBD2 (5 bases). The CDR3 contains 14 residues. Germline V lookup: CDR1 MDHEN, CDR2 SYDVKM. Trimming left V 4 bases short and J 5 bases short, with 15 bases between. In nucleotides, the CDR3 is TGTGCCAGCAGTTCAACCCTTACTAGGGACGAGCAGTACTTC. Encoded protein: CASSSTLTRDEQYF.

V gene TRBV18 combines with J gene TRBJ1-5, with D perhaps matching TRBD1 (6 bases). The germline V gene has CDR1 KGHSH and CDR2 LQKENI. V was shortened by 4 bases and J by 7 bases, with 14 bases between the two germline ends. This CDR3 is 14 amino acids long. The CDR3 region has the DNA TGTGCCAGCTCACAACAGGGATCGGAGCAGCCCCAGCATTTT. Amino acids: CASSQQGSEQPQHF.

In DNA, the CDR3 is TGCGCCAGCAGCTTCGGAGACAATCAGCCCCAGCATTTT. Translated, it gives CASSFGDNQPQHF. J is TRBJ1-5 and V is TRBV5-1; D gene ambiguous. CDR3 length equals 13 residues. Trimming shortened V by 2 bases and J by 3 bases, and 6 bases separated the two germline ends. Germline V gene lookup returns CDR1 SGHRS and CDR2 YFSETQ.

This clone was observed once. V usage is TRBV4-1 and J usage is TRBJ2-3; D remains ambiguous. CDR1 MGHRA and CDR2 YSYEKL come from the germline V gene. This CDR3 comprises 15 residues. V was pared by 0 bases and J by 4 bases, with 11 bases between. The CDR3 DNA is TGCGCCAGCAGCCAAGAGTGGAACCGCCCAGATACGCAGTATTTT. This translates into CASSQEWNRPDTQYF.

This chain uses TRBV6-6 with TRBJ2-4, with 7 nucleotides matching TRBD2. The germline V gene has CDR1 MNHNY and CDR2 SVGAGI (reference sequence). Unmatched junction bases numbered 7, after V lost 4 bases and J lost 1 base. This CDR3 is 16 amino acids long. The DNA of the CDR3 is TGTGCCAGCAGTTGGGGGGGGACTCAGGCCAAAAACATTCAGTACTTC. It specifies CASSWGGTQAKNIQYF.

This sequence joins TRBV4-2 and TRBJ2-7; D assignment may be TRBD1 or TRBD2 (5 bases each). The CDR3 extends over 16 amino acids. Trimming shortened V by 0 bases and J by 0 bases, and 12 bases separated the two germline ends. Germline CDR1 is LGHNA and CDR2 is YNFKEQ. This CDR3 is CASSQDWGKPSYEQYF. CDR3 bases: TGTGCCAGCAGCCAAGATTGGGGGAAACCCTCCTACGAGCAGTACTTC.

This chain connects TRBV19 to TRBJ1-3; maybe TRBD1 (5 bases). CDR1 is LNHDA and CDR2 is SQIVND in the germline V gene (reference sequence). This CDR3 contains 15 residues. V shed 5 bases and J shed 0 bases, with 11 bases lying between them. CDR3 loop: CASSHRQSSGNTIYF. In DNA, the CDR3 is TGTGCCAGTAGTCATAGACAGAGCTCTGGAAACACCATATATTTT.

The chain couples TRBV6-5 to TRBJ2-7; D gene unclear. This CDR3 has 11 amino acids. Between the trimmed V and J ends, which lost 6 bases and 4 bases, there was a span of 7 bases. The germline gives CDR1 MNHEY, CDR2 SVGAGI. The CDR3 region has the DNA TGTGCCAGCAGAACCAATTACGAGCAGTACTTC. It yields the protein CASRTNYEQYF.

CDR3 in DNA: TGTGCCAGCAGTGAAGGGACAGGGGGCCCCGAAGCTTTCTTT. This gives the protein CASSEGTGGPEAFF. The genes are TRBV6-4 and TRBJ1-1; 12 bases line up with TRBD1. This CDR3 comprises 14 residues. The V gene's germline CDR1 is MRHNA and CDR2 SNTAGT. Trimming cost V 3 bases and J 8 bases; bases outside gene matches: 4.

The chain joins TRBV13 to TRBJ2-7; TRBD1 is a possible D gene (6 bases). Trimming took off 3 bases at V and 3 bases at J, with 15 bases between the two ends. The CDR3 length is 15 residues. CDR1 PRHDT and CDR2 FYEKMQ come from the germline V gene (reference sequence). For the CDR3, the DNA is TGTGCCAGCAGCTTCTTTCCAGGGGAATTCTACGAGCAGTACTTC. Translated: CASSFFPGEFYEQYF. Variable domain in full (rest from reference TRBV13 and TRBJ2-7): AAGVIQSPRHLIKEKRETATLKCYPIPRHDTVYWYQQGPGQDPQFLISFYEKMQSDKGSIPDRFSAQQFSDYHSELNMSSLELGDSALYFCASSFFPGEFYEQYFGPGTRLTVT.

The CDR3 is CATSDFGAQETQYF. CDR3 DNA sequence: TGTGCCACCAGTGATTTCGGTGCGCAAGAGACCCAGTACTTC. The chain links TRBV24-1 to TRBJ2-5; D remains ambiguous. Germline V CDR1 and CDR2: KGHDR, SFDVKD. V dropped 1 base and J dropped 2 bases, with 7 bases sitting between them. This CDR3 comprises 14 residues.

The chain uses TRBV28 and TRBJ2-4; D possibly uses TRBD1 or TRBD2 (5 bases each). Germline V gene lookup returns CDR1 MDHEN and CDR2 SYDVKM. The CDR3 has 14 residues. V lost 5 bases and J 7 bases, leaving 15 bases between the germline ends. The CDR3 sequence is CASSPTGTGNIQYF. The CDR3 coding sequence is TGTGCCAGCAGTCCAACCGGGACCGGGAACATTCAGTACTTC.

This clone was detected only a few times. This sequence joins TRBV2 and TRBJ1-1; D remains unclear. The length of the CDR3 is 16 residues. Germline V gene lookup returns CDR1 SNHLY and CDR2 FYNNEI. Trimming cost V 2 bases and J 0 bases, with 13 bases left between them. DNA of the CDR3: TGTGCCAGCAGTGAATTTGGCATGTACCTGAACACTGAAGCTTTCTTT. Amino acid sequence: CASSEFGMYLNTEAFF. Drawing the rest from reference TRBV2 and TRBJ1-1, the complete variable domain is EPEVTQTPSHQVTQMGQEVILRCVPISNHLYFYWYRQILGQKVEFLVSFYNNEISEKSEIFDDQFSVERPDGSNFTLKIRSTKLEDSAMYFCASSEFGMYLNTEAFFGQGTRLTVV.

This clone was recorded only once. The CDR3 reads CASSERQGPGDTQYF. The CDR3 DNA sequence: TGCGCCAGCAGTGAGCGGCAGGGGCCCGGCGATACGCAGTATTTT. The chain combines TRBV10-1 with TRBJ2-3, with TRBD1 as a possible D gene (6 bases). This CDR3 region has 15 residues. V was pared by 2 bases and J by 6 bases, with 15 bases between. Per the germline V gene, CDR1 is WNHNN and CDR2 is SYGVQD (reference sequence).

The chain carries TRBV4-3 and TRBJ2-5; possibly TRBD2 for D (6 bases). The CDR3 has 15 residues. Trimming shortened V by 1 base and J by 5 bases, and 14 bases separated the two germline ends. Germline values: CDR1 LGHNA, CDR2 YSLEER. The DNA of the CDR3 is TGCGCCAGCAGCCAAGTTATTGGAGGGGAGGAGACCCAGTACTTC. The encoded protein is CASSQVIGGEETQYF.

This clone was seen once. The chain is built from TRBV28 and TRBJ2-1, with TRBD2 as a possible D gene (5 bases). V was pared by 2 bases and J by 2 bases, with 10 bases between. The length of the CDR3 is 15 residues. CDR1 and CDR2 (germline): MDHEN, SYDVKM. CDR3 coding DNA: TGTGCCAGCAGTTTAGGGGAGTTACCCTACAATGAGCAGTTCTTC. It is translated as CASSLGELPYNEQFF.

This clone appeared once. The CDR3 loop reads CASSRGQGISSGANVLTF. The CDR3 DNA reads as TGCGCCAGCAGCCGAGGACAGGGGATAAGCTCTGGGGCCAACGTCCTGACTTTC. The chain has TRBV4-1 and TRBJ2-6, with 9 bases that match TRBD1. CDR1 and CDR2 from the germline V gene are MGHRA and YSYEKL. The CDR3 is made up of 18 amino acids. The ends lost 4 bases at V and 0 bases at J; junction bases unmatched: 7.

The chain joins TRBV3-1 (or the pseudogene TRBV3-2) to TRBJ1-4; TRBD1 agrees at 9 bases. Germline values: CDR1 LGHDT, CDR2 YNNKEL (reference sequence). The V gene end was trimmed by 3 bases and the J gene end by 11 bases; junction bases not matched to a gene: 10. This CDR3 region has 15 residues. DNA for the CDR3: TGTGCCAGCAGCCAGAGACAGGGGGAACATGGGAAACTGTTTTTT. The encoded protein is CASSQRQGEHGKLFF.

Here the CDR3 DNA reads TGCAGCGTTGGAGGAGGTTTTTCCTATGGCTACACCTTC. The encoded protein is CSVGGGFSYGYTF. The chain joins TRBV29-1 to TRBJ1-2; the D is unclear. The CDR3 totals 13 residues. Per the germline V gene, CDR1 is SQVTM and CDR2 is ANQGSEA. The V gene lost 4 bases and the J gene lost 4 bases, with 13 bases spanning the gap.

About this clone itself: At one boundary the junction diverges from the germline segment, which might be a read error. The chain joins TRBV7-7 to TRBJ2-2; D unresolved. The germline gives CDR1 SSHAT, CDR2 FNYEAQ (reference sequence). CDR3 length: 13 amino acids. The CDR3 DNA is TGTGCTAGCAGCTTACATAACACCGGGGAGCTGTTTTTT. Its protein is CASSLHNTGELFF.

This chain joins TRBV28 and TRBJ2-2; 7 nucleotides match TRBD2. Per germline, CDR1 MDHEN and CDR2 SYDVKM. The CDR3 sequence is 15 residues long. Losses at the gene ends were 11 bases for V and 5 bases for J; bases not matched to a gene: 14. The CDR3 region has the DNA TGTGCCGGCTCGGGGAGGGCCAAGGAGACCGGGGAGCTGTTTTTT. This gives the protein CAGSGRAKETGELFF.

The rearrangement links TRBV29-1 to TRBJ1-3, with D possibly TRBD1 on 5 matching bases. V was clipped by 6 bases and J by 4 bases, with 13 bases between them. CDR3 size: 13 residues. The germline gives CDR1 SQVTM, CDR2 ANQGSEA. The CDR3 DNA follows: TGCAGCGTGGCTGCCTGGGACGGAAACACCATATATTTT. It codes for CSVAAWDGNTIYF.